The present T cell receptor beta chain was sequenced within a study of cytomegalovirus exposure and HLA in healthy donors (dated by TCRdb to about 2017). About the full investigation: In an earlier analysis of some 550 of the donors, approximately 260 Gb of sequence data and 100 million or so unique TCR beta sequences from 150 million to 200 million T cells were reported. An early release covering 550 to 650 HLA-typed donors comprised approximately 290 gigabases of sequencing data and around 85 million unique TCR sequences. Of the 300 to 500 genotyped donors, less than 85% were placed in the genetic ancestry cluster associated with self-reported Caucasian donors. The study was designed to test whether signatures of past pathogen exposure could be identified by cataloging public T cell receptors. The study profiled the T cell repertoires of more than 500 subjects by immunosequencing and related them to cytomegalovirus serostatus. In addition to the first cohort of roughly 670 subjects, a separate validation cohort of about 120 different subjects was used. High-throughput TCR immunosequencing, statistical association of individual TCRs with disease status, and machine learning were combined to predict cytomegalovirus infection status. A later analysis re-examined previously published TCR beta repertoires from more than 600 donors and added high-resolution HLA genotyping to investigate patterns of TCR occurrence. The later analysis used no new phenotypic data to find candidate immune exposures, relying instead on TCR beta sequences and their occurrence across donors. An earlier analysis of some 500 of the donors applied high-throughput TCR beta sequencing to assess whether each TCR beta V gene segment acted as functional or pseudogenic. Donor age, sex, ethnicity and CMV serostatus were collected together with the repertoire data. A later genetic analysis took genome-wide SNP genotypes for about three fifths of the 666 donors and used that subset as a discovery cohort. Every discovery cohort repertoire had been produced on one sequencing platform. Both class I and class II loci were covered by HLA typing, at four-digit resolution. The number of typed donors differed by locus: roughly 620-630 for A, B, C, DRB1 and DQB1; some 540 for DQA1; 606 for DPA1; and roughly 470 for DPB1. Because of strong linkage in the cohort, roughly five DR-DQ haplotypes were treated as single units for association and clustering. Across approximately 420 genotyped donors of the cohort, an average of approximately 200,000 unique TCR beta nucleotide sequences per donor were sequenced, and approximately 17% of those sequences were non-productive. Study-level results and caveats: Compared with the roughly 670-donor mean, donors in an Asian-associated ancestry cluster had fewer N-insertions in productive TCRs, according to a later genetic analysis. Strong co-occurrence of HLA alleles, especially DR and DQ, made assigning TCR associations to individual alleles difficult. A group of highly shared sequence variants was considered likely to be a technical artifact of the sequencing pipeline. Because HLA typing was unavailable for some donors at each locus, only the typed subset was used in association tests. It was suggested by the authors that the approach could potentially be generalized to other disease states and immunological phenotypes. Correlated functional status among segregating V segments might be attributable to linkage disequilibrium, but an unknown experimental factor could not be ruled out. In a later genetic analysis, a missense DCLRE1C variant was associated with V-gene and J-gene trimming of TCR beta chains, and the association was replicated in an independent cohort. Most TCR sequences were seen in very few donors, while some public TCRs were found in many individuals. The classifier was reported to diagnose cytomegalovirus status with high specificity and sensitivity in both the original cohort and the validation cohort. The presence/absence analyses assumed that sequencing depth was roughly uniform across donors, and that assumption may not be true. A later analysis reported that several top co-occurrence clusters appeared linked to parvovirus B19, influenza, CMV and Epstein-Barr virus. A later analysis found that most CMV-associated TCR beta chains appeared HLA-restricted, with HLA associations seemingly driven largely by CMV exposure. Because counts were too low, 15 to 20 rarely observed V segments, including chromosome 9 orphons, were left out of the earlier analysis of 587 of the donors. In an earlier analysis of roughly 560 of the donors, most TCR beta V segments were observed in productive rearrangements about 90% or about 30% of the time, broadly matching IMGT annotations. The 87-base-pair reads could not distinguish some IMGT-functional V segments, including TRBV6-2 and TRBV6-3, so those segments were excluded. Three of the identified cytomegalovirus-associated TCR beta chains were confirmed in vitro to be specific for cytomegalovirus antigens. A later analysis found that HLA-associated TCR beta chains were more clonally expanded and had lower generation probabilities than equally common non-associated chains. At a false discovery rate of 0.05, a later analysis linked some 17,000 TCR beta sequences to specific HLA alleles. In a later analysis, the rate of TCR association differed among HLA loci, with DRB1 alleles having the most associated TCRs and HLA-C alleles having the fewest. The study listed approximately 150 TCR beta chains as associated with cytomegalovirus. For the cohort, immune exposure information was limited to CMV serostatus. A further reported finding was that TCR beta sequences accurately predicted the HLA-A and HLA-B alleles for most subjects in the first cohort. The cohort was sequenced for TCR beta chains only, and without alpha or paired-chain data the features that could be detected were limited.

Libraries were constructed by the immunoSEQ multiplex PCR assay. A mixture of 60 forward primers for TCR Vbeta segments and 13 reverse primers for TCR Jbeta segments was used in the multiplex PCR. A multiplex PCR assay on genomic DNA amplified the CDR3 region of rearranged TCR beta genes. Amplified TCR beta libraries were sequenced as 87-base-pair reads on the Illumina HiSeq System. The authors processed their data as follows. In a later analysis, some 80 million unique TCR beta chains were counted across the approximately 640 repertoires, and some 10 million of these chains were shared by at least two donors. Raw reads were error-corrected and collapsed into unique sequences by a nearest-neighbor algorithm in which closely related sequences were merged to remove PCR and sequencing errors. Alignment of CDR3 sequences to IMGT reference sequences was used to assign V, D and J gene segments. For a sequence to be retained, a match of at least six nucleotides was required to both a V gene segment and a J gene segment. A rearrangement counted as productive if the CDR3 had no stop codons and remained in frame with V and J, and every other rearrangement counted as non-productive. Following IMGT convention, CDR3 was defined as the stretch from the second conserved V-encoded cysteine up to the conserved J-encoded phenylalanine. The earlier analysis of about 590 of the donors excluded sequences that lacked an unambiguous match to a single V gene segment. In an earlier analysis of a few hundred of the donors, a V segment was called functional when productive rearrangements were above 56.7%, and segregating when the standard deviation between donors exceeded 5%. A statistical classification framework was built to diagnose cytomegalovirus status from the catalog of TCR beta chain sequences. V and J gene assignment, in a later analysis, came from comparing TCR nucleotide sequences with IMGT/GENE-DB human TR gene sequences. The TCRdist pipeline was used in a later analysis to assign CDR3 sequences and most-parsimonious VDJ recombination scenarios. In a later analysis, each TCR beta chain was defined by its CDR3 amino acid sequence together with its V-gene family, and reads lacking a unique V-gene family were excluded. A later analysis removed 592 highly shared, low-generation-probability nucleotide sequences to deal with suspected cross-contamination and a sequencing artifact. In a later analysis, a clonal expansion index for each public chain was calculated from normalized within-repertoire ranks of inferred template counts. Generation probabilities in a later analysis came from a VDJ recombination model fitted to out-of-frame rearrangements, and those results were checked against IGoR. In a later analysis, hypergeometric tests were used to score TCR-TCR, TCR-HLA and TCR-CMV co-occurrence, with a repertoire-size bias correction applied to TCR pairs. In a later analysis, false discovery rates were estimated by permuting HLA or CMV assignments 20 times. In a later analysis, co-occurring TCRs were grouped with DBSCAN, and TCRdist sequence similarity was added when clustering was performed within HLA-allele-positive subsets. Repertoires with fewer than 30,000 or more than 120,000 public chains were left out of co-occurrence clustering, as were four to six repertoires with anomalous nucleotide sharing. TCRdb mirrors the immuneACCESS table, restricted to in-frame sequences. Some clones are absent from its copies; in checked studies, under half trace to an unresolved V gene, and the reason for the others is unknown. V, J and clone size derive from that table, while D and trimming were established from the DNA sequence. The sample data list more than 150,000 clones, and about 75% of these were observed just once. The ten most abundant clones make up more than 13% of the sample.

V lost 3 bases and J lost 4 bases, and the count of bases not matched to a germline gene is 4. The germline V gene encodes CDR1 MDHEN and CDR2 SYDVKM. From the cysteine up to the phenylalanine, the CDR3 has a length of 15 residues. Left in the record is the CDR3 DNA by itself, 45 bases read in frame from the first base. The cohort was made up of 650 to 700 healthy bone marrow donors. All cohort members were sampled while nominally healthy, although unrecorded immune exposures were likely present. The donor was CMV seropositive and was included in the group of 289 seropositive cohort members. Every donor gave a peripheral blood sample, and the peripheral blood mononuclear cells from that sample were used for TCR beta sequencing. The Qiagen DNeasy Blood Extraction Kit was used to extract genomic DNA from the blood cell samples. Of note for this clone: Its antigen is still unknown. There are no base qualities to consult, and no much larger clone falls within one base.

Rearrangement joined TRBV28 to TRBJ1-5, with 9 bases aligning to TRBD1. Specimen: PBMCs. The clonotype was recovered from a man aged 45-65 years in good health and CMV-seropositive. The DNA is TGTGCCAGCAGTTTTCACAGGGGGCAGAATCAGCCCCAGCATTTT. Its translation is CASSFHRGQNQPQHF.